Below, 25 T cell receptor beta chains from the same sample are listed, as sequenced in a study of spatial heterogeneity in lung cancer. TCRdb re-analysed the 5' RACE reads in MiXCR, keeping a single row per CDR3 protein. The data show 50,000 or so distinct CDR3 sequences, with 12% seen just once and about 40% held by the top ten. Sample time point: sample taken at primary tumor resection. Frozen PBMC, nontumor lung or tumor provided whole RNA, which was sequenced unsorted. The sequences come from PBMCs, collected at surgery. All receptors derive from a female donor with early-stage non-small cell lung cancer.

This clonotype was seen a handful of times. The chain combines TRBV5-1 with TRBJ1-2, with TRBD1 matching 9 bases. V trimming: 4 bases; J trimming: 3 bases; junction bases outside the gene matches: 16. Germline V lookup: CDR1 SGHRS, CDR2 YFSETQ. CDR3 size: 18 residues. The CDR3 loop reads CASSPVSRDRVLHYGYTF. In nucleotides, the CDR3 is TGCGCCAGCAGCCCCGTGAGCCGGGACAGGGTTTTACACTATGGCTACACCTTC.

This clonotype was detected only a few times. V usage is TRBV4-1 and J usage is TRBJ1-6; a weak D match, TRBD1 (6 bases). Trimming took 1 base from V and 5 from J, leaving 15 bases between them. CDR3 length: 17 residues. CDR1 is MGHRA, CDR2 YSYEKL, per germline. In nucleotides, the CDR3 is TGCGCCAGCAGCCAAGGGCCAGGACAGCCTAATAATTCACCCCTCCACTTT. Amino acids: CASSQGPGQPNNSPLHF.

In this sample, this clonotype turned up a few times. This sequence joins TRBV7-2 and TRBJ1-1; the D gene is possibly TRBD1 (5 bases). Germline V CDR1 and CDR2: SGHTA, FQGNSA. The CDR3 runs 18 residues. The V end was cut by 2 bases, the J end by 0 bases, with 19 bases between. The CDR3 spells CASSLWGQAGDLNTEAFF. Here the CDR3 DNA reads TGTGCCAGCAGCTTATGGGGCCAGGCTGGGGATTTGAACACTGAAGCTTTCTTT.

This clonotype came up a few times. The chain employs TRBV12-3 or TRBV12-4 and TRBJ2-2; D might be TRBD1 (6 bases). The CDR3 is made up of 15 amino acids. Trimming stripped 6 bases from V and 4 bases from J, with 15 bases between. The DNA for the CDR3 is TGTGCCAGCAGCGTAGTAGGGGGTTCCACCGGGGAGCTGTTTTTT. It specifies CASSVVGGSTGELFF.

The chain is built from TRBV7-9 and TRBJ2-1; D might be TRBD1 or TRBD2, each matching 6 bases. The CDR3 totals 15 residues. Germline CDR1 SEHNR, CDR2 FQNEAQ (reference sequence). Between the trimmed V and J ends, which lost 5 bases and 2 bases, there was a span of 13 bases. The CDR3 nucleotides read TGTGCCAGCAGCACAACAGGGACTGCCTACAATGAGCAGTTCTTC. It is translated as CASSTTGTAYNEQFF.

The chain recombines TRBV29-1 with TRBJ2-6, with 12 bases lining up with TRBD1. The CDR3 runs to 18 residues. The germline V gene encodes CDR1 SQVTM and CDR2 ANQGSEA. V shed 0 bases, J shed 4 bases, and the junction held 7 bases outside the gene matches. CDR3 in amino acids: CSVEDPGQGAGGANVLTF. CDR3 sequence (DNA): TGCAGCGTTGAAGATCCGGGACAGGGGGCTGGGGGGGCCAACGTCCTGACTTTC.

This clonotype was recorded a few times. The chain combines TRBV20-1 with TRBJ1-3, with D hard to call. V shed 2 bases and J shed 2 bases, with 7 bases lying between them. CDR3 length: 13 residues. CDR1 and CDR2 from the germline V gene are DFQATT and SNEGSKA (reference sequence). The DNA for the CDR3 is TGCAGTGCTAGAAGACATACTGGAAACACCATATATTTT. Protein sequence: CSARRHTGNTIYF.

About this clonotype itself: Because the CDR3 is missing its conserved closing phenylalanine or tryptophan, this is likely a read error. The V and J genes are TRBV5-4 and TRBJ2-2; weak D call: TRBD1 (7 bases). CDR1 SGHNT and CDR2 YYREEE come from the germline V gene (reference sequence). The CDR3 is 16 residues long. The V end lost 3 bases, the J end lost 5 bases, and 17 bases lay between the germline ends. The DNA for the CDR3 is TGTGCCAGCAGCTCTAAGCGACAGGGAGGAACCGGGGAGCTGTTTTCT. Translated: CASSSKRQGGTGELFS.

This sequence joins TRBV5-6 and TRBJ2-1, with 8 bases lining up with TRBD1. The CDR3 covers 14 residues. V lost 0 bases to trimming and J lost 7 bases; unmatched junction nucleotides: 3. Germline V lookup: CDR1 SGHDT, CDR2 YYEEEE. The CDR3 DNA reads TGTGCCAGCAGCTTGGTGGGACAGGCGAATGAGCAGTTCTTC. This translates into CASSLVGQANEQFF.

This clonotype has ten or more counts. This sequence joins TRBV9 and TRBJ2-1, with 8 bases matching TRBD2. The V and J ends lost 3 bases and 8 bases, in that order; junction bases with no gene match: 10. This CDR3 region has 15 residues. From germline, CDR1 is SGDLS and CDR2 YYNGEE. The CDR3 DNA sequence: TGTGCCAGCAGCGCCCGGGACTACGGGGGGGATGAGCAGTTCTTC. This gives the protein CASSARDYGGDEQFF.

There are a few counts of this clonotype. The chain combines TRBV12-3 or TRBV12-4 with TRBJ1-1; D remains ambiguous. The length of the CDR3 is 18 residues. V was cut by 0 bases and J by 7 bases, with 24 bases left in between. CDR3: CASSLAPKLRGDIGEAFF. The CDR3 DNA reads as TGTGCCAGCAGTTTAGCGCCCAAGCTCCGCGGGGATATCGGTGAAGCTTTCTTT.

The chain uses TRBV29-1 and TRBJ2-3, with D possibly matching TRBD2 (6 bases). Trimming removed 4 bases from V and 0 bases from J, with 8 bases in between. The CDR3 totals 13 residues. CDR1 and CDR2 from the germline V gene are SQVTM and ANQGSEA. CDR3 loop: CSVVEGSTDTQYF. The CDR3 nucleotides read TGCAGCGTTGTGGAGGGTAGCACAGATACGCAGTATTTT.

In regard to this clonotype: The germline gene is not matched at one end of the junction; a read error may be the cause. V and J are TRBV18 and TRBJ1-1; D is unclear. This CDR3 is built from 13 residues. Germline values: CDR1 KGHSH, CDR2 LQKENI. The chain's CDR3 is CDSSPTGGAEAFF. DNA of the CDR3: TGTGACAGCTCTCCGACCGGTGGTGCTGAAGCTTTCTTT.

In regard to this clonotype: One base away lies a much larger clone, so this may be a sequencing read error. The gene calls are TRBV7-9 and TRBJ1-1; D possibly corresponds to TRBD1 (6 bases). The CDR3 extends over 14 amino acids. The V gene's germline CDR1 is SEHNR and CDR2 FQNEAQ (reference sequence). V was trimmed by 6 bases and J by 3 bases, leaving 14 bases between them. CDR3 nucleotide sequence: TGTGCCAGCAGTTTGGAAAGGGGGGACACTGAAGCTTTCTTT. It translates to CASSLERGDTEAFF.

This clonotype was counted only a few times. V gene TRBV9 combines with J gene TRBJ2-3, with TRBD2 identical over 7 bases. V lost 4 bases and J lost 5; bases outside the gene matches: 7. Germline V gives CDR1 SGDLS, CDR2 YYNGEE. The CDR3 sequence is 14 residues long. The CDR3: CASSRGGGEDTQYF. DNA of the CDR3: TGTGCCAGCAGCCGGGGCGGGGGAGAAGATACGCAGTATTTT.

The rearrangement links TRBV7-2 to TRBJ2-3; D unclear. This CDR3 is 13 amino acids long. The V gene lost 6 bases and the J gene lost 13 bases, with 20 bases spanning the gap. Germline-derived CDR1 and CDR2 are SGHTA and FQGNSA. The CDR3 region is CASSYSRNAVKYF. CDR3 sequence (DNA): TGTGCCAGCAGTTACAGCCGGAATGCGGTCAAGTATTTT.

This chain connects TRBV24-1 to TRBJ2-7; tentative D call: TRBD2 (6 bases). CDR3 length: 15 amino acids. The V end was cut by 0 bases, the J end by 9 bases, with 17 bases between. The V gene's germline CDR1 is KGHDR and CDR2 SFDVKD. The DNA for the CDR3 is TGTGCCACCAGTGATTTGAGCGGGCCCGTATCACGGCAGTACTTC. This translates into CATSDLSGPVSRQYF.

V usage is TRBV5-1 and J usage is TRBJ2-1; possibly TRBD2 for D (6 bases). The CDR3 length is 11 residues. The V gene lost 4 bases and the J gene lost 9 bases, with 8 bases spanning the gap. Germline V gene lookup returns CDR1 SGHRS and CDR2 YFSETQ. CDR3 nucleotide sequence: TGCGCCAGCAGCGAAGCGGGTGAGCAGTTCTTC. It is translated as CASSEAGEQFF.

There are a few counts of this clonotype. The V call is TRBV10-3, the J call TRBJ2-2, with TRBD1 matching 8 bases. CDR1 ENHRY and CDR2 SYGVKD come from the germline V gene. This CDR3 contains 15 residues. Germline trimming cut 3 bases from V and 4 bases from J; bases unmatched to any gene: 4. The CDR3 nucleotides read TGTGCCATCAGTGACAGGGGGCCTCCCACCGGGGAGCTGTTTTTT. It yields the protein CAISDRGPPTGELFF.

This clonotype has a handful of counts. The chain has TRBV12-3 or TRBV12-4 and TRBJ2-5; TRBD2 aligns across 13 bases. The CDR3 loop spans 14 amino acids. V lost 6 bases and J lost 13; bases outside the gene matches: 11. CDR3 sequence reads: CASSWTSGGLVPYF. Here the CDR3 DNA reads TGTGCCAGCAGCTGGACTAGCGGGGGCCTGGTACCGTACTTC.

The V and J genes are TRBV3-1 and TRBJ2-4; D is ambiguous. V dropped 5 bases and J dropped 3 bases, with 14 bases sitting between them. Germline values: CDR1 LGHDT, CDR2 YNNKEL (reference sequence). The CDR3 sequence is 15 residues long. CDR3 region: CASSNNNIVKNIQYF. CDR3 in DNA: TGTGCCAGCAGCAATAACAACATAGTCAAAAACATTCAGTACTTC.

This clonotype was observed many times. The chain carries TRBV11-2 and TRBJ2-1; maybe TRBD1 (6 bases). Per germline, CDR1 SGHAT and CDR2 FQNNGV. V lost 5 bases to trimming and J lost 4 bases, with 15 bases between them. This CDR3 comprises 15 residues. This CDR3 reads CASSARTDHYNEQFF. The CDR3 region has the DNA TGTGCCAGCAGCGCCCGGACAGACCATTACAATGAGCAGTTCTTC.

In this sample, this clonotype turned up many times. The chain joins TRBV9 to TRBJ2-3; 7 bases fit TRBD2. Germline-derived CDR1 and CDR2 are SGDLS and YYNGEE. This CDR3 spans 13 amino acids. V lost 3 bases, J lost 9 bases, and 7 bases stayed unmatched. The CDR3, as DNA: TGTGCCAGCAGCGCCTGGACTAGTGAGACGCAGTATTTT. Protein product: CASSAWTSETQYF. The complete variable domain, with remaining parts taken from reference TRBV9 and TRBJ2-3, reads DSGVTQTPKHLITATGQRVTLRCSPRSGDLSVYWYQQSLDQGLQFLIQYYNGEERAKGNILERFSAQQFPDLHSELNLSSLELGDSALYFCASSAWTSETQYFGPGTRLTVL.

The CDR3 DNA sequence: TGTGCCAGCAGCAGAAGCGGGGGCTCTTGGGCCGGGGAGCTGTTTTTT. This sequence encodes CASSRSGGSWAGELFF. The V gene is TRBV11-3, the J gene TRBJ2-2; 8 bases are a match to TRBD2. The V gene end was trimmed by 5 bases and the J gene end by 6 bases; junction bases not matched to a gene: 11. CDR1 and CDR2 (germline): SGHNT, YENEEA. The CDR3 covers 16 residues.

This clonotype was counted many times. The gene calls are TRBV12-5 and TRBJ2-5; 11 bases agree with TRBD2. Trimming took 4 bases from V and 3 from J; bases not matched to a gene: 7. In germline, CDR1 is LGHNT, CDR2 FRNRAP. The CDR3 is 16 residues long. CDR3 coding DNA: TGTGCTAGTGGTTCACTAGCGGGGGCCTTAGAAGAGACCCAGTACTTC. Translating it yields CASGSLAGALEETQYF.